The 28 T cell receptor beta chains below were found in one sample sequenced in a study of OX40 agonist ivuxolimab in advanced cancers. Clones were sequenced by immunoSEQ multiplex PCR, and TCRdb holds only the in-frame ones, with some missing. The profile shows roughly 76,000 clones, about 85% of them singletons. Specimen: CD4+ or CD8+ T cells sorted from blood, collected in a trial of the OX40 agonist ivuxolimab. Receptor source: an adult with an advanced solid tumor such as melanoma, head and neck, liver or kidney cancer.

This clone was detected once. V is TRBV18 and J is TRBJ2-1; 11 positions agree with TRBD1. The CDR3 totals 14 residues. The germline CDR1 and CDR2 sequences are KGHSH and LQKENI. V was pared by 6 bases and J by 8 bases, with 6 bases of the junction left unmatched. The CDR3 bases are TGTGCCAGCTCCCGGGGACAGGGGGGAGATGAGCAGTTCTTC. Its protein product is CASSRGQGGDEQFF.

The chain uses TRBV19 and TRBJ1-1, with a weak D call TRBD1 (6 bases). The germline CDR1 and CDR2 sequences are LNHDA and SQIVND (reference sequence). This CDR3 is 16 amino acids long. V shed 6 bases and J shed 2 bases, with 19 bases lying between them. This chain's CDR3 is CASRNRGGHLNTEAFF. The CDR3 DNA reads TGTGCCAGTAGGAATAGGGGGGGACACCTCAACACTGAAGCTTTCTTT.

J is TRBJ2-6 and V is TRBV7-2; D is unclear. Germline CDR1 SGHTA, CDR2 FQGNSA. V shed 5 bases and J shed 5 bases, with 22 bases lying between them. The CDR3 is made up of 18 amino acids. The CDR3 DNA is TGTGCCAGCAGCACGCGGTCGAGACGACAAAGTCGGGCCAACGTCCTGACTTTC. This translates into CASSTRSRRQSRANVLTF.

This rearrangement joins TRBV19 to TRBJ2-7; 8 positions match TRBD1. CDR1 and CDR2 (germline): LNHDA, SQIVND (reference sequence). The ends lost 4 bases at V and 0 bases at J; junction bases unmatched: 5. The CDR3 contains 15 residues. The CDR3 sequence: CASSRRDRSSYEQYF. The DNA of the CDR3 is TGTGCCAGTAGTAGACGGGACAGGAGCTCCTACGAGCAGTACTTC.

This chain joins TRBV6-4 and TRBJ2-2; D gene unclear. Trimming pared 3 bases from V and 4 bases from J, leaving 9 bases between. CDR1 and CDR2 from the germline V gene are MRHNA and SNTAGT. The CDR3 length is 14 residues. The chain's CDR3 is CASSEVYGTGELFF. As DNA, the CDR3 is TGTGCCAGCAGTGAAGTCTATGGCACCGGGGAGCTGTTTTTT.

V usage is TRBV7-2 and J usage is TRBJ2-7; 9 bases are a match to TRBD1. The CDR3 is 16 amino acids. Germline-derived CDR1 and CDR2 are SGHTA and FQGNSA. The ends lost 3 bases at V and 3 bases at J; junction bases unmatched: 9. For the CDR3, the DNA is TGTGCCAGCAGCTTCCGGACCGGGACAGGGCGCTACGAGCAGTACTTC. This translates into CASSFRTGTGRYEQYF. The whole variable domain, remainder taken from reference TRBV7-2 and TRBJ2-7, is GAGVSQSPSNKVTEKGKDVELRCDPISGHTALYWYRQSLGQGLEFLIYFQGNSAPDKSGLPSDRFSAERTGGSVSTLTIQRTQQEDSAVYLCASSFRTGTGRYEQYFGPGTRLTVT.

This chain connects TRBV6-6 to TRBJ1-5, with no clear D. Germline CDR1 and CDR2: MNHNY and SVGAGI (reference sequence). V was trimmed by 6 bases and J by 2 bases, leaving 8 bases between them. This CDR3 is 13 amino acids long. CDR3 in amino acids: CASRREGNQPQHF. The DNA of the CDR3 is TGTGCCAGCAGGAGGGAGGGCAATCAGCCCCAGCATTTT.

The chain employs TRBV11-3 and TRBJ2-7; 8 bases agree with TRBD2. The CDR3 loop spans 16 amino acids. Germline V gene sequence: CDR1 SGHNT, CDR2 YENEEA. The V segment lost 5 bases and the J segment 4 bases; nucleotides outside the gene matches: 13. The CDR3 sequence: CASSPGQRELMYEQYF. DNA of the CDR3: TGTGCCAGCAGCCCCGGCCAGCGGGAGTTAATGTACGAGCAGTACTTC.

J is TRBJ1-1 and V is TRBV6-4; TRBD1 is a possible D gene (6 bases). V lost 2 bases to trimming and J lost 1 base, with 8 bases between them. The germline CDR1 and CDR2 sequences are MRHNA and SNTAGT. This CDR3 region has 14 residues. CDR3 region: CASSDTDRNTEAFF. The CDR3 region has the DNA TGTGCCAGCAGTGACACGGACAGGAACACTGAAGCTTTCTTT.

This chain uses TRBV28 with TRBJ2-7; the match to TRBD2 covers 14 bases. V was clipped by 6 bases and J by 5 bases; unmatched bases: 6. This CDR3 spans 15 amino acids. The germline V gene encodes CDR1 MDHEN and CDR2 SYDVKM. CDR3 nucleotide sequence: TGTGCCAGCAGGACTTCGGGACTAGCGGGAGACGAGCAGTACTTC. The encoded protein is CASRTSGLAGDEQYF.

This chain uses TRBV5-8 with TRBJ1-3, with D hard to call. Trimming cost V 3 bases and J 0 bases, with 7 bases left between them. This CDR3 comprises 14 residues. The germline V gene encodes CDR1 SGHTS and CDR2 YDEGEE. The CDR3 DNA follows: TGTGCCAGCAGCTGGTGGGGCTCTGGAAACACCATATATTTT. This gives the protein CASSWWGSGNTIYF.

The gene calls are TRBV27 and TRBJ1-2; 7 nucleotides align to TRBD1. The CDR3 is made up of 14 amino acids. Looked up from germline, CDR1 is MNHEY and CDR2 is SMNVEV (reference sequence). Trimming removed 7 bases from V and 8 bases from J; junction bases left unmatched: 13. CDR3 nucleotides: TGTGCCAGCACCCAATCACAGGGGAGCGGCGGCTACACCTTC. This gives the protein CASTQSQGSGGYTF.

The J gene is TRBJ1-1, the V gene TRBV9; perhaps TRBD1 as D (6 bases). The CDR3 runs 15 residues. V lost 0 bases and J 1 base, leaving 10 bases between the germline ends. From germline, CDR1 is SGDLS and CDR2 YYNGEE. CDR3 nucleotide sequence: TGTGCCAGCAGCGTAGCCGTGACAGGGAACACTGAAGCTTTCTTT. It yields the protein CASSVAVTGNTEAFF. Variable domain in full (rest from reference TRBV9 and TRBJ1-1): DSGVTQTPKHLITATGQRVTLRCSPRSGDLSVYWYQQSLDQGLQFLIQYYNGEERAKGNILERFSAQQFPDLHSELNLSSLELGDSALYFCASSVAVTGNTEAFFGQGTRLTVV.

The V gene is TRBV5-4, the J gene TRBJ1-4; D is uncertain. CDR3 length: 15 residues. The V end lost 1 base, the J end lost 3 bases, and 10 bases lay between the germline ends. The germline V gene has CDR1 SGHNT and CDR2 YYREEE (reference sequence). The CDR3 DNA is TGTGCCAGCAGCTTGAGAGCAGCATCTAATGAAAAACTGTTTTTT. Its protein is CASSLRAASNEKLFF.

There are a few counts of this clone. V is TRBV7-6 and J is TRBJ2-2; D remains unclear. The CDR3 sequence is 14 residues long. CDR1 and CDR2 (germline): SGHVS, FNYEAQ. Between the trimmed V and J ends, which lost 2 bases and 2 bases, there was a span of 6 bases. CDR3 amino acids: CASSLYLNTGELFF. Written as DNA, the CDR3 is TGTGCCAGCAGCTTATACCTTAACACCGGGGAGCTGTTTTTT.

V gene TRBV7-9 combines with J gene TRBJ2-1; 9 positions agree with TRBD2. V lost 3 bases to trimming and J lost 9 bases; unmatched junction nucleotides: 0. Per germline, CDR1 SEHNR and CDR2 FQNEAQ (reference sequence). This CDR3 region has 12 residues. The CDR3 DNA follows: TGTGCCAGCAGCTTTAGCGGGGGTGAGCAGTTCTTC. It encodes CASSFSGGEQFF. Full variable domain (remainder filled in from reference TRBV7-9 and TRBJ2-1): DTGVSQNPRHKITKRGQNVTFRCDPISEHNRLYWYRQTLGQGPEFLTYFQNEAQLEKSRLLSDRFSAERPKGSFSTLEIQRTEQGDSAMYLCASSFSGGEQFFGPGTRLTVL.

This clone occurred a few times. The chain links TRBV6-6 to TRBJ1-1, with D possibly being TRBD1 (5 bases). The V end was cut by 6 bases, the J end by 8 bases, with 19 bases between. Germline CDR1 and CDR2: MNHNY and SVGAGI (reference sequence). This CDR3 comprises 14 residues. CDR3 DNA: TGTGCCAGCAGAGGACAAGGGAGTGGCGGAGAAGCTTTCTTT. The encoded protein is CASRGQGSGGEAFF.

This rearrangement joins TRBV6-6 to TRBJ1-1, with D unclear. V was pared by 10 bases and J by 0 bases, with 12 bases between. This CDR3 has 13 residues. Germline-derived CDR1 and CDR2 are MNHNY and SVGAGI (reference sequence). The CDR3 region has the DNA TGTGCCACCGGCCTGTTGATGAACACTGAAGCTTTCTTT. The encoded protein is CATGLLMNTEAFF.

V gene TRBV5-5 combines with J gene TRBJ1-1; 10 nucleotides align to TRBD1. The germline gives CDR1 SGHKS, CDR2 YYEKEE (reference sequence). This CDR3 region has 15 residues. Germline trimming cut 0 bases from V and 6 bases from J; bases unmatched to any gene: 5. The CDR3: CASSLGQGALAEAFF. The DNA for the CDR3 is TGTGCCAGCAGCTTGGGACAGGGGGCTCTCGCTGAAGCTTTCTTT.

The rearrangement links TRBV25-1 to TRBJ1-2; tentative D call: TRBD1 (5 bases). CDR1 and CDR2 (germline): MGHDK, SYGVNS. The CDR3 contains 18 residues. Trimming removed 4 bases from V and 5 bases from J, with 26 bases in between. The chain's CDR3 is CASSAPWGDGVKLYGYTF. The CDR3 DNA sequence: TGTGCCAGCAGTGCCCCCTGGGGGGACGGAGTTAAACTTTATGGCTACACCTTC.

The chain joins TRBV6-1 to TRBJ1-2; the D gene is possibly TRBD1 (5 bases). This CDR3 is 14 amino acids long. CDR1 is MNHNS, CDR2 SASEGT, per germline. The V and J ends lost 8 bases and 7 bases respectively, with 20 bases between them. CDR3 DNA: TGTGCCAGCGGACGAGAGGGGTTGTCGTTTGGCTACACCTTC. Its translation is CASGREGLSFGYTF.

The chain employs TRBV18 and TRBJ2-3; weak D call: TRBD2 (5 bases). Germline CDR1 is KGHSH and CDR2 is LQKENI. V dropped 4 bases and J dropped 1 base, with 12 bases sitting between them. This CDR3 region has 15 residues. Here the CDR3 DNA reads TGTGCCAGCTCACGAGGAGGCCGTCGCACAGATACGCAGTATTTT. Translation: CASSRGGRRTDTQYF. Variable domain in full (rest from reference TRBV18 and TRBJ2-3): NAGVMQNPRHLVRRRGQEARLRCSPMKGHSHVYWYRQLPEEGLKFMVYLQKENIIDESGMPKERFSAEFPKEGPSILRIQQVVRGDSAAYFCASSRGGRRTDTQYFGPGTRLTVL.

In its sample, this clone was seen once. The CDR3 protein is CAISGGQGQETQYF. For the CDR3, the DNA is TGTGCCATCAGCGGTGGACAGGGCCAAGAGACCCAGTACTTC. The chain employs TRBV10-3 and TRBJ2-5, with 8 nucleotides matching TRBD1. Germline V gives CDR1 ENHRY, CDR2 SYGVKD. The CDR3 sequence is 14 residues long. V gave up 6 bases and J gave up 1 base; unmatched junction bases: 4.

This chain joins TRBV19 and TRBJ1-2, with 9 bases that match TRBD1. V trimming: 10 bases; J trimming: 0 bases; junction bases outside the gene matches: 12. The V gene's germline CDR1 is LNHDA and CDR2 SQIVND (reference sequence). The CDR3 runs to 16 residues. CDR3 nucleotides: TGTGCCATTCGTGGGACCGGGACAGGGACTAACTATGGCTACACCTTC. As protein: CAIRGTGTGTNYGYTF.

This rearrangement joins TRBV10-3 to TRBJ2-6; D remains unclear. CDR1 is ENHRY and CDR2 is SYGVKD in the germline V gene. The CDR3 extends over 14 amino acids. V dropped 6 bases and J dropped 2 bases, with 8 bases sitting between them. The CDR3 DNA reads TGTGCCATCAGGGATCTAACTGGGGCCAACGTCCTGACTTTC. Residues: CAIRDLTGANVLTF.

The rearrangement joins TRBV5-1 to TRBJ2-3, with D perhaps TRBD1 (6 bases). Trimming shortened V by 4 bases and J by 3 bases, and 18 bases separated the two germline ends. The germline CDR1 and CDR2 sequences are SGHRS and YFSETQ. The length of the CDR3 is 16 residues. In nucleotides, the CDR3 is TGCGCCAGCAGCGGGACGGGACATCCTTTTACAGATACGCAGTATTTT. It encodes CASSGTGHPFTDTQYF. Looking up the rest from reference TRBV5-1 and TRBJ2-3 gives the full variable domain: KAGVTQTPRYLIKTRGQQVTLSCSPISGHRSVSWYQQTPGQGLQFLFEYFSETQRNKGNFPGRFSGRQFSNSRSEMNVSTLELGDSALYLCASSGTGHPFTDTQYFGPGTRLTVL.

The gene calls are TRBV5-5 and TRBJ2-7, with TRBD2 matching over 13 bases. V trimming: 0 bases; J trimming: 2 bases; junction bases outside the gene matches: 14. This CDR3 region has 20 residues. The germline gives CDR1 SGHKS, CDR2 YYEKEE (reference sequence). The DNA for the CDR3 is TGTGCCAGCAGCTTGGGCCCCCGACTAGCGGGGGGCTCCGCTCCCTACGAGCAGTACTTC. It encodes CASSLGPRLAGGSAPYEQYF.

The chain couples TRBV11-2 to TRBJ2-7, with D possibly TRBD2 on 5 matching bases. This CDR3 region has 13 residues. From germline, CDR1 is SGHAT and CDR2 FQNNGV. V was clipped by 3 bases and J by 7 bases, with 13 bases between them. The CDR3 loop is CASSLDSKGEQYF. CDR3 coding DNA: TGTGCCAGCAGCTTGGACTCGAAAGGGGAGCAGTACTTC.